This paragraph covers one TCR beta chain sequence. This record comes from a study of T-cell reconstitution after alpha-beta-depleted transplantation in children. This CDR3 spans 14 amino acids. The germline V and J ends were trimmed by 5 bases and 5 bases, with 18 bases remaining between them. CDR1 is SQVTM and CDR2 is ANQGSEA in the germline V gene. TCRbeta library preparation incorporated unique molecular identifiers. TCRdb redid the calling of the PCR reads with MiXCR, one entry per CDR3 protein. Of about 980,000 distinct CDR3 sequences listed, roughly 29% are singletons. The specimen was PBMCs, mostly from graft donor cells, collected 360 days after TCRalphabeta/CD19-depleted stem cell transplant. The TCR comes from a boy under two years old who had a stem cell transplant for SCID, so the T cells may come from the graft donor. The chain combines TRBV29-1 with TRBJ2-5; D assignment may be TRBD1 or TRBD2 (6 bases each). In DNA, the CDR3 is TGCAGCGTTAACGGCATAGGAGGGGGGGAGACCCAGTACTTC. It translates to CSVNGIGGGETQYF.